This T cell receptor (beta chain) was recorded in a study of T cells in Graves' hyperthyroidism and ophthalmopathy. Amplification yielded TCR beta CDR3 regions, with RNA transcripts as the source. HTBI primers were employed in a first-round RT-PCR of the TCR CDR3. Each CDR3 protein is one row after TCRdb ran MiXCR on the multiplex PCR reads. The sample contains fewer than 200,000 distinct CDR3 sequences, 15% to 20% of which appear only once. This clonotype was counted many times. Input material: blood. This sequence was found in a woman in her forties or fifties with Graves' hyperthyroidism.

CDR3 nucleotides: TGTGCCAGCAGCTTACTTGACGGGGCCCCGTACCAAGAGACCCAGTACTTC. Translating it yields CASSLLDGAPYQETQYF. This chain links TRBV7-8 with TRBJ2-5; the D gene could be TRBD1 or TRBD2 (5 bases each). CDR3 length: 17 residues. The V gene's germline CDR1 is SGHVS and CDR2 FQNEAQ. Trimming removed 2 bases from V and 0 bases from J, with 16 bases in between.